Below, 15 T cell receptor beta chains from the same sample are listed, as sequenced in a study of beta chain features in type 1 diabetes (dated by TCRdb to 2016 to 2019). General study outcomes and caveats: Type 1 diabetes patients showed a moderate but significant shortening of TCRB CDR3 length in all four CD4+ subsets.

To prepare the library, the immunoSEQ multiplex PCR assay was applied. All of the isolated RNA was reverse transcribed with the High Capacity cDNA Reverse Transcription Kit, so expressed TCRB transcripts were sequenced. What TCRdb holds here is the immuneACCESS table cut down to in-frame rearrangements. Part of the clones is not present; checked against another copy, under half of the missing clones reflect an unresolved V gene, and the others are unexplained. The table for this sample lists about 160,000 clones; around 9% of them were counted only once. The ten top clones hold roughly 0.7% of the sample. These receptors have no identified antigens. The sequenced sample consisted of central memory CD4+ T cells from blood. The receptors shown here come from a woman between 25 and 40 years old with type 1 diabetes.

This clone was observed a handful of times. The chain carries TRBV29-1 and TRBJ2-3, with 10 nucleotides matching TRBD2. V lost 4 bases, J lost 3 bases, and 1 base stayed unmatched. The V gene's germline CDR1 is SQVTM and CDR2 ANQGSEA. The CDR3 loop spans 13 amino acids. CDR3 loop: CSVVLAGTDTQYF. In nucleotides, the CDR3 is TGCAGCGTTGTACTAGCGGGAACAGATACGCAGTATTTT.

This clone was detected many times. The V gene is TRBV28, the J gene TRBJ1-1, with TRBD1 matching over 7 bases. Germline V CDR1 and CDR2: MDHEN, SYDVKM. The CDR3 consists of 14 residues. The trim removed 6 bases at V and 10 bases at J, leaving 14 bases unmatched. CDR3 nucleotides: TGTGCCAGCAGGGCGTCCGTGACAGGGAGTGTAGCTTTCTTT. Amino acid sequence: CASRASVTGSVAFF.

Only a few counts were recorded for this clone. The genes are TRBV4-1 and TRBJ2-5, with TRBD2 matching 12 bases. This CDR3 region has 17 residues. Germline CDR1 is MGHRA and CDR2 is YSYEKL. Trimming cost V 1 base and J 4 bases; bases outside gene matches: 7. In DNA form, the CDR3 reads TGCGCCAGCAGCCAAGGCCTAGCGGGAGGGCCCCGAGAGACCCAGTACTTC. Its protein product is CASSQGLAGGPRETQYF.

This clone was seen a handful of times. The chain joins TRBV28 to TRBJ2-7, with D tentatively TRBD2 (7 bases). Per the germline V gene, CDR1 is MDHEN and CDR2 is SYDVKM. V shed 3 bases and J shed 7 bases, with 10 bases lying between them. The CDR3 spans 12 residues. CDR3 sequence reads: CASSFKGGEQYF. The CDR3 bases are TGTGCCAGCAGTTTCAAGGGGGGGGAGCAGTACTTC. Based on the CDR3 plus reference TRBV28 and TRBJ2-7, the full variable domain is DVKVTQSSRYLVKRTGEKVFLECVQDMDHENMFWYRQDPGLGLRLIYFSYDVKMKEKGDIPEGYSVSREKKERFSLILESASTNQTSMYLCASSFKGGEQYFGPGTRLTVT.

The J gene is TRBJ2-5, the V gene TRBV9, with TRBD1 identical over 9 bases. The CDR3 contains 14 residues. Looked up from germline, CDR1 is SGDLS and CDR2 is YYNGEE. The V gene end was trimmed by 4 bases and the J gene end by 5 bases; junction bases not matched to a gene: 6. This CDR3 reads CASSTTGGLETQYF. The CDR3 bases are TGTGCCAGCAGCACCACAGGGGGCCTGGAGACCCAGTACTTC.

Only one count was recorded for this clone. The rearrangement links TRBV6-1 to TRBJ2-7, with 8 bases identical to TRBD2. This CDR3 region has 14 residues. The germline V gene encodes CDR1 MNHNS and CDR2 SASEGT. The J segment lost 2 bases and the V segment lost 6 bases, leaving 6 bases of the junction unmatched. The CDR3 nucleotides read TGTGCCAGCAGACCAACTAGCGGTACCTACGAGCAGTACTTC. This translates into CASRPTSGTYEQYF.

This clone was observed at least ten times. One end of the junction does not line up with germline, which may come from a read error. V and J are TRBV2 and TRBJ2-1; 11 bases map to TRBD1. Germline loops: CDR1 SNHLY, CDR2 FYNNEI. This CDR3 spans 14 amino acids. The CDR3 spells CASSESLPGTGGLF. The CDR3 region has the DNA TGTGCCAGCAGTGAATCCTTACCCGGGACAGGGGGGCTCTTC.

This chain uses TRBV28 with TRBJ2-5, with unresolved D. Looked up from germline, CDR1 is MDHEN and CDR2 is SYDVKM. This CDR3 contains 14 residues. Trimming removed 3 bases at V and 1 base at J, with 9 bases between. CDR3 amino acids: CASSFRQVQETQYF. In DNA form, the CDR3 reads TGTGCCAGCAGTTTTCGGCAGGTCCAAGAGACCCAGTACTTC.

The rearrangement joins TRBV18 to TRBJ1-2; 7 nucleotides align to TRBD1. There are 17 residues in the CDR3. CDR1 is KGHSH and CDR2 is LQKENI in the germline V gene. V gave up 2 bases and J gave up 4 bases; unmatched junction bases: 13. This CDR3 reads CASSPTQGTLGGYGYTF. CDR3 in DNA: TGTGCCAGCTCACCAACACAGGGGACTCTTGGTGGCTATGGCTACACCTTC.

This sequence joins TRBV19 and TRBJ2-5; 7 bases line up with TRBD1. The CDR3 contains 15 residues. The germline CDR1 and CDR2 sequences are LNHDA and SQIVND (reference sequence). J gave up 1 base and V 6 bases, and 8 bases lay outside the gene matches. The CDR3 spells CASSLNRGGQETQYF. DNA for the CDR3: TGTGCCAGTAGCCTGAACAGGGGTGGCCAAGAGACCCAGTACTTC.

The chain recombines TRBV18 with TRBJ1-2; D unclear. V lost 3 bases to trimming and J lost 6 bases, with 5 bases between them. CDR3 length: 11 amino acids. Germline CDR1 reads KGHSH; CDR2 reads LQKENI. In nucleotides, the CDR3 is TGTGCCAGCTCACCCTCGGATGGCTACACCTTC. This encodes CASSPSDGYTF.

This clone showed up just a few times. The rearrangement uses TRBV4-1 and TRBJ2-3; D may be TRBD2 (5 bases). The CDR3 contains 18 residues. The ends were cut back, 0 bases at V and 4 bases at J, with 20 bases in the middle. Germline CDR1 MGHRA, CDR2 YSYEKL. The DNA of the CDR3 is TGCGCCAGCAGCCAAGAATCACTTGTTGCAGGAGGCTCAGATACGCAGTATTTT. It is translated as CASSQESLVAGGSDTQYF.

This clone was recorded a few times. The chain joins TRBV28 to TRBJ2-6; D is ambiguous. Between the trimmed V and J ends, which lost 2 bases and 0 bases, there was a span of 11 bases. The CDR3 covers 17 residues. In germline, CDR1 is MDHEN, CDR2 SYDVKM. Here the CDR3 DNA reads TGTGCCAGCAGTTTACTGGGCAGTAGCTCTGGGGCCAACGTCCTGACTTTC. Protein product: CASSLLGSSSGANVLTF.

This clone was detected a few times. The rearrangement joins TRBV15 to TRBJ2-5; 11 nucleotides align to TRBD2. Trimming at V came to 8 bases and at J to 5 bases, leaving 4 bases not matched to a gene. Germline assignment: CDR1 LNHNV and CDR2 YYDKDF (reference sequence). This CDR3 region has 13 residues. The CDR3 bases are TGTGCCACCCGGGGACTAGCGGCGGAGACCCAGTACTTC. Its translation is CATRGLAAETQYF.

This clone was picked up a small number of times. The chain combines TRBV27 with TRBJ2-2, with TRBD1 as a possible D gene (5 bases). Trimming removed 7 bases at V and 7 bases at J, with 16 bases between. CDR1 and CDR2 from the germline V gene are MNHEY and SMNVEV (reference sequence). The CDR3 is 14 residues long. The DNA for the CDR3 is TGTGCCAGCACTAAACAGGATTTTAGCGGGGAGCTGTTTTTT. Protein product: CASTKQDFSGELFF.